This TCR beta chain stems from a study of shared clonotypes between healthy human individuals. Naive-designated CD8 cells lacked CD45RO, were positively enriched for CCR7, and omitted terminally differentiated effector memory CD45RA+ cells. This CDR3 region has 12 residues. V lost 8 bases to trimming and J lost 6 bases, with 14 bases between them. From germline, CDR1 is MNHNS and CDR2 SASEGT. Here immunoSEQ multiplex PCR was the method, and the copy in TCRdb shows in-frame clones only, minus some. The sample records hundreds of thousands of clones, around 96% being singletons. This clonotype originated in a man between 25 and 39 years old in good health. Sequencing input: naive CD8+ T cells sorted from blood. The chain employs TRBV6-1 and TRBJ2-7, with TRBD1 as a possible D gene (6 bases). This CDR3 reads CASFRGRAEQYF. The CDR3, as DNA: TGTGCCAGCTTCAGGGGCAGGGCCGAGCAGTACTTC.